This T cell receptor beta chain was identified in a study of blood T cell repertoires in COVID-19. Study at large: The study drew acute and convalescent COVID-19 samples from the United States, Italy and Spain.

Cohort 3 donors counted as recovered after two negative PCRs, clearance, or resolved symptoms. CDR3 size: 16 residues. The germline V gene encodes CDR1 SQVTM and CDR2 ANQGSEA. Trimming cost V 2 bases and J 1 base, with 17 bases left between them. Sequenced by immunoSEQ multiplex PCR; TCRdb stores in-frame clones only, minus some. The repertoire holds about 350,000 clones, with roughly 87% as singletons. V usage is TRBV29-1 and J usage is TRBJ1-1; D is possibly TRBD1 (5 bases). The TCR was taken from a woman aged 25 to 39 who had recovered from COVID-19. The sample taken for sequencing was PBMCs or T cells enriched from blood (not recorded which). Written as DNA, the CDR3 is TGCAGCGTTGAAAGGGACTTTGACAGTCCGAACACTGAAGCTTTCTTT. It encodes CSVERDFDSPNTEAFF. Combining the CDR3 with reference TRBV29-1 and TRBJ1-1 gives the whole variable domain SAVISQKPSRDICQRGTSLTIQCQVDSQVTMMFWYRQQPGQSLTLIATANQGSEATYESGFVIDKFPISRPNLTFSTLTVSNMSPEDSSIYLCSVERDFDSPNTEAFFGQGTRLTVV.